This T cell receptor (beta chain) was retrieved from a study of molecular identifiers for immune sequencing clone quantification. The use of previously described methods and listed TCR primers produced the bulk TCR libraries. TCRdb itself ran the PCR reads through MiXCR, one entry per CDR3 protein. The table lists 85,000 to 120,000 distinct CDR3 sequences, less than 35% of them singletons. Trimming pared 11 bases from V and 1 base from J, leaving 22 bases between. Germline V gene data show CDR1 as MDHEN and CDR2 as SYDVKM. The CDR3 totals 16 residues. Naive CD8 library inputs spanned roughly 18,000 to 1,100,000 sorted cells and 10%, 30% or 50% RNA. Notes on this clonotype: This could be a read error, since a much larger clone is one nucleotide away.

This chain uses TRBV28 with TRBJ2-3; no clear D. This TCR derives from a human donor in good health. Some libraries in this study had Jurkat cell RNA spiked in. The sequencing input was naive CD8+ T cells from blood, with Jurkat cell RNA spiked in. Stated subset: FACS-sorted CD8+CD4-CCR7+CD45RA+ naive T cells. The CDR3: CAGTPRGWIGTDTQYF. CDR3 coding DNA: TGTGCCGGCACCCCCCGTGGGTGGATTGGCACAGATACGCAGTATTTT.